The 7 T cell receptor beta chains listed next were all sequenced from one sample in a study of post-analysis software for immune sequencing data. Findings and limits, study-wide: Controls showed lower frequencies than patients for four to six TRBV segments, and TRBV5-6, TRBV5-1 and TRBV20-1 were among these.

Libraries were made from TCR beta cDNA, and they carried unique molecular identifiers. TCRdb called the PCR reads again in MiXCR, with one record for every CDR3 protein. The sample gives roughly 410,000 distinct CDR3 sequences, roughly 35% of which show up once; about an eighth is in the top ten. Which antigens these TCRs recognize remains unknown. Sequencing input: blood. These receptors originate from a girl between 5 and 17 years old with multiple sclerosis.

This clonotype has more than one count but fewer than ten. The DNA for the CDR3 is TGTGCCAGCAGCTCATACCTAGGGGGGTTAGACTATGGCTACACCTTC. This gives the protein CASSSYLGGLDYGYTF. This chain connects TRBV7-2 to TRBJ1-2, with D possibly matching TRBD1 (6 bases). The CDR3 totals 16 residues. Trimming removed 4 bases from V and 3 bases from J, with 18 bases in between. Per germline, CDR1 SGHTA and CDR2 FQGNSA.

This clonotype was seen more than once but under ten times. DNA for the CDR3: TGTGCCAGCAGTGAATCGACAGGGGGTTACAACAATGAGCAGTTCTTC. Protein: CASSESTGGYNNEQFF. The chain couples TRBV6-1 to TRBJ2-1; 9 bases are a match to TRBD1. Trimming removed 2 bases from V and 5 bases from J; junction bases left unmatched: 7. The CDR3 contains 16 residues. Germline values: CDR1 MNHNS, CDR2 SASEGT.

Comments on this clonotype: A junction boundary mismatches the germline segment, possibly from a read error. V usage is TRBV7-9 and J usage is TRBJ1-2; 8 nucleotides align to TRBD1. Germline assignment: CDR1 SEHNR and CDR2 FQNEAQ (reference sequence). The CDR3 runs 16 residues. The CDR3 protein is CAGSLSGQVLRYGYTF. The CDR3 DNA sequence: TGTGCCGGCAGCTTATCGGGACAGGTCCTACGATATGGCTACACCTTC.

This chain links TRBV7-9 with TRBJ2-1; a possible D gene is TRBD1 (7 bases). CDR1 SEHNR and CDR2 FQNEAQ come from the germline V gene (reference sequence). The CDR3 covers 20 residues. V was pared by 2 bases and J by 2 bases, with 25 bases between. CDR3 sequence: CASSLTRARGEYGTYNEQFF. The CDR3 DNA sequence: TGTGCCAGCAGCTTAACCCGGGCCAGGGGGGAATATGGAACCTACAATGAGCAGTTCTTC.

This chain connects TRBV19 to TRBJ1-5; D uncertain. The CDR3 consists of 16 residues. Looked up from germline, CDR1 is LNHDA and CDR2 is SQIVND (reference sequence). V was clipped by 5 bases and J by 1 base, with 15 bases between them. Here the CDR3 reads CASSWFAGESNQPQHF. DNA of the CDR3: TGTGCCAGTAGTTGGTTCGCCGGGGAGAGCAATCAGCCCCAGCATTTT.

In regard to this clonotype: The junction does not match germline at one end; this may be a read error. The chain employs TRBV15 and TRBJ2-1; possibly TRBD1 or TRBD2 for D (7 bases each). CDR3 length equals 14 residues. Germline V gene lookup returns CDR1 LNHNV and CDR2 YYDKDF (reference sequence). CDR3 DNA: TGTGCCACCAGCGGCAGGGGGGGGTATAATGAGCAGCTCTTC. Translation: CATSGRGGYNEQLF.

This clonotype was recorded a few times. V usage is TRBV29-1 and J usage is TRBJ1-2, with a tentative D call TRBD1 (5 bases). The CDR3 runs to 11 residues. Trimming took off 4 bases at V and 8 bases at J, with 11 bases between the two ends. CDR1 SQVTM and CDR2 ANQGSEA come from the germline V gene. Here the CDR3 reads CSVGGPGGYTF. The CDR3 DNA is TGCAGCGTTGGGGGCCCGGGGGGCTACACCTTC.